This TCR beta chain derives from a study of T cell responses to AZD1222 COVID-19 vaccine (dated by TCRdb to the early 2020s). The study in broad terms: Because spike-specific TCR depth and breadth did not differ between the two schedules, AZD1222 recipients who got a second dose at roughly 4 weeks were pooled with those who got a second dose at roughly 12 weeks. A total of 233 trial participants underwent TCR sequencing, of whom about 210 had received two doses of AZD1222 and 26 had received two doses of the MenACWY control vaccine. Trial participants were enrolled by age into 18-55, 56-69 and 70-plus year subgroups, with approximately 150, 30 and 60 TCR-sequenced participants respectively. The investigation overall reported the following: The 56-69-year group was small, and its depth increase did not reach significance, likely because of low power. Vaccine-associated CD4 TCRs spanned the whole spike protein, with dominant responses in regions 160-218 and 743-854. No day 14 peak-response samples were available, so repertoires were characterized only after the peak T cell response. Participants were mostly white British and included more females than males, and it was suggested by the authors that clonal diversity may have been underestimated. Only 5 to 7 AZD1222 recipients were SARS-CoV-2 seropositive at baseline, limiting conclusions about previously exposed vaccinees. After two AZD1222 doses, spike-specific TCR breadth and depth were significantly higher than at day 0 and than in MenACWY recipients. Reportedly, almost half of the unique spike-specific TCRs recognized epitopes lying outside the regions that are mutated in the B.1.351 and B.1.1.7 variants.

The CDR3 regions of human TCRbeta chains were analyzed by immunosequencing. The published analysis was carried out like this. TCRs in the repertoires were compared against a reference library of SARS-CoV-2-specific TCRs that had been generated with the MIRA antigen-specificity platform. Breadth was defined as the fraction of unique TCRs that were SARS-CoV-2-associated. Depth was defined as the fraction of total T cells that were SARS-CoV-2-associated. Using the MIRA data, each spike-specific TCR was assigned both to the spike region to which the TCR was reactive and to a CD4 or CD8 class. Log10-transformed breadth and depth values were compared by one-way ANOVA with Sidak's multiple comparisons tests. TCRdb mirrors the immuneACCESS table, restricted to in-frame sequences. Some clones are absent from its copies; in checked studies, under half trace to an unresolved V gene, and the reason for the others is unknown. Clonal size and the V and J genes are those of that table, whereas D and trimming came from the DNA. In all, the sample holds about 94,000 clones, and about 88% of those were seen once. The top ten constitute 13% of the sample.

With regard to this clone: The clone's antigen remains unknown. Within one base of it there is no much larger clone, and no base qualities were kept.

For CDR1 and CDR2, the germline V gene (reference sequence) lists MNHEY and SMNVEV. V is cut by 3 bases and J by 4 bases, and the space between the germline ends is 12 bases. The CDR3 holds 15 amino acids from the cysteine to the phenylalanine. Kept here is only the CDR3 DNA, which spans 45 bases and is read in frame from base 1. The time point label here, explained by the study, means: baseline before first vaccination. The vaccinee samples were drawn from two UK trials, COV001 and COV002, one of which was a single-blind randomized controlled phase 2/3 trial testing AZD1222 (ChAdOx1 nCoV-19) in healthy adults. For TCRbeta chain sequencing, PBMC samples from trial participants were taken at day 0 and at day 28 after the second dose.

The material was peripheral blood, obtained on day 0 of AZD1222 vaccination. This receptor chain uses TRBV27 and TRBJ2-2; TRBD2 is possibly the D segment (6 matching bases). This TCR derives from an adult in good health. The sequenced DNA: TGTGCCAGCAGTTTTATCGGACTATTCACCGGGGAGCTGTTTTTT. Translated, this is CASSFIGLFTGELFF.